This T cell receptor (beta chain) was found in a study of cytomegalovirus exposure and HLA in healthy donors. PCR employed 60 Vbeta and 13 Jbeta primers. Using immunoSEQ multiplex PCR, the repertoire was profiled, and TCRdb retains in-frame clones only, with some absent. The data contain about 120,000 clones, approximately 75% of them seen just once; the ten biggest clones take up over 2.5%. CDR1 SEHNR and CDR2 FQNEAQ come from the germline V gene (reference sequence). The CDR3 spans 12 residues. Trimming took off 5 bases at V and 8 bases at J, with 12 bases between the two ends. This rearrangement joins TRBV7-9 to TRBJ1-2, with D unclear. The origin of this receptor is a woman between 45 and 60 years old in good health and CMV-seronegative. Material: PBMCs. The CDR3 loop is CASSEAPRGYTF. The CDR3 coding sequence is TGTGCCAGCAGCGAGGCCCCAAGGGGCTACACCTTC.